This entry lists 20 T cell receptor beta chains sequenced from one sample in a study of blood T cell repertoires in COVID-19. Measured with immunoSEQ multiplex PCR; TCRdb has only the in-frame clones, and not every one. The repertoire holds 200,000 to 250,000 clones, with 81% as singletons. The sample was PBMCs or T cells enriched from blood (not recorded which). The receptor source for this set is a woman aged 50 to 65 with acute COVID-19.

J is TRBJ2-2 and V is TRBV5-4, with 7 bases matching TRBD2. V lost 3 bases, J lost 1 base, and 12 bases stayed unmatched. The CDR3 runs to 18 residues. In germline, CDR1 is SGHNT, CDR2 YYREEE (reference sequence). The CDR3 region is CASSSSPPGLLNTGELFF. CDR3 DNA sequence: TGTGCCAGCAGCTCCAGCCCCCCGGGACTATTGAACACCGGGGAGCTGTTTTTT.

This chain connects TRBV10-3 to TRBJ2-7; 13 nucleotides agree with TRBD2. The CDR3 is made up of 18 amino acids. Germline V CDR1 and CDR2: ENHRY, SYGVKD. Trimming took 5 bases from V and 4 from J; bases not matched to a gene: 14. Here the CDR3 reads CAISPGLAGDQGGYEQYF. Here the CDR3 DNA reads TGTGCCATCAGTCCCGGACTAGCGGGGGATCAAGGCGGTTACGAGCAGTACTTC.

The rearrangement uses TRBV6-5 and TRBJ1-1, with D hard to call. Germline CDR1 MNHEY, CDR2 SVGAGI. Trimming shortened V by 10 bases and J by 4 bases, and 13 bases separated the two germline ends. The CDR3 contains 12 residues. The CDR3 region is CANDRVFTEAFF. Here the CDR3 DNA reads TGTGCCAACGACCGGGTTTTCACTGAAGCTTTCTTT.

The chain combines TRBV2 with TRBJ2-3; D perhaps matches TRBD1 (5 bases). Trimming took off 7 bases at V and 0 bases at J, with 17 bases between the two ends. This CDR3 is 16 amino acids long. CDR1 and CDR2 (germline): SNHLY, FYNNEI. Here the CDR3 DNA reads TGTGCCAGCACCCGGCTAGGGGCGAGGAGCACAGATACGCAGTATTTT. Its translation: CASTRLGARSTDTQYF.

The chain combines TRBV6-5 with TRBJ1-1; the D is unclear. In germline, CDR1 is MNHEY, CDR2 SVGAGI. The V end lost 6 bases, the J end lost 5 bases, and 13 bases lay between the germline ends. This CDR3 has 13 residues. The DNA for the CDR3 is TGTGCCAGCAGGATTAAGGCGCGGACTGAAGCTTTCTTT. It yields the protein CASRIKARTEAFF.

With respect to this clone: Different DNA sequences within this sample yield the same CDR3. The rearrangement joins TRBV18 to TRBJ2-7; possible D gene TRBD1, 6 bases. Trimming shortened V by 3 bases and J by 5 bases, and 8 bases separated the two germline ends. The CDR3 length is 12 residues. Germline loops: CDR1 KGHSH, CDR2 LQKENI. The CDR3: CASSPNRDEQYF. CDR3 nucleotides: TGTGCCAGCTCACCCAACAGGGACGAGCAGTACTTC.

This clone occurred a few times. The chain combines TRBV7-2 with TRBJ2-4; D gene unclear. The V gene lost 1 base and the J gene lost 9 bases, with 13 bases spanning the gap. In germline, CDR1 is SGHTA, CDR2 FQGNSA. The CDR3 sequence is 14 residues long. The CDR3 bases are TGTGCCAGCAGCTTAGGTACCAAAGCAAGCATTCAGTACTTC. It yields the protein CASSLGTKASIQYF.

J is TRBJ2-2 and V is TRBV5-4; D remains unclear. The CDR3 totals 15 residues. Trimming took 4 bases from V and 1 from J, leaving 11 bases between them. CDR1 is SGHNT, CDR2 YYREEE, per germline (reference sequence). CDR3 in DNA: TGTGCCAGCAGCCGGCGGTCCGGGAACACCGGGGAGCTGTTTTTT. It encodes CASSRRSGNTGELFF. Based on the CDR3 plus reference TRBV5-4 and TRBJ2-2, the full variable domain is ETGVTQSPTHLIKTRGQQVTLRCSSQSGHNTVSWYQQALGQGPQFIFQYYREEENGRGNFPPRFSGLQFPNYSSELNVNALELDDSALYLCASSRRSGNTGELFFGEGSRLTVL.

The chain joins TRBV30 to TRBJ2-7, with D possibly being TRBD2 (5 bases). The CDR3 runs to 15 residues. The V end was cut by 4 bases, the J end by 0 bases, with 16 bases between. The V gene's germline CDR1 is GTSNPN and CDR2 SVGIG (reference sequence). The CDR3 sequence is CAWMYGGLSSYEQYF. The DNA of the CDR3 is TGTGCCTGGATGTACGGAGGCCTCAGCTCCTACGAGCAGTACTTC.

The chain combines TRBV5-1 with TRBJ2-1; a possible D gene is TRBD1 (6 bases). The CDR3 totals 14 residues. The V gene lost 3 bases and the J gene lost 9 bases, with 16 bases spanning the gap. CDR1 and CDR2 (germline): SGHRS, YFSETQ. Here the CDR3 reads CASSSQGYSGEQFF. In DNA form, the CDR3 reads TGCGCCAGCAGCTCACAGGGATATAGTGGTGAGCAGTTCTTC.

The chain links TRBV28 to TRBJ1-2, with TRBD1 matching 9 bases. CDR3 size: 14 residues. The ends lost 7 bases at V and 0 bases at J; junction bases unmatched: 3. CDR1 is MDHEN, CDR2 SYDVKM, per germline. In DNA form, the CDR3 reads TGTGCCAGCAAAACAGGGGGCTCTAACTATGGCTACACCTTC. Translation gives CASKTGGSNYGYTF.

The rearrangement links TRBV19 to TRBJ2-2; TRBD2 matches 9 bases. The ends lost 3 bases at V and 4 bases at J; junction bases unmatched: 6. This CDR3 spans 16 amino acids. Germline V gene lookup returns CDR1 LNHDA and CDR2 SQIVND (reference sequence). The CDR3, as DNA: TGTGCCAGTAGTATCCCCCCTAGCGGGGTCACCGGGGAGCTGTTTTTT. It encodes CASSIPPSGVTGELFF.

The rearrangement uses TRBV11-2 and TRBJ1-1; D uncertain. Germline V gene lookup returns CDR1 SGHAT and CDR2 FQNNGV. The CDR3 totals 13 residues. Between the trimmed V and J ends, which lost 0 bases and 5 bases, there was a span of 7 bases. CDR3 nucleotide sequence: TGTGCCAGCAGCTTAGATAGCGGAACTGAAGCTTTCTTT. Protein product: CASSLDSGTEAFF. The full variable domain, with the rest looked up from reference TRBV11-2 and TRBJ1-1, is EAGVAQSPRYKIIEKRQSVAFWCNPISGHATLYWYQQILGQGPKLLIQFQNNGVVDDSQLPKDRFSAERLKGVDSTLKIQPAKLEDSAVYLCASSLDSGTEAFFGQGTRLTVV.

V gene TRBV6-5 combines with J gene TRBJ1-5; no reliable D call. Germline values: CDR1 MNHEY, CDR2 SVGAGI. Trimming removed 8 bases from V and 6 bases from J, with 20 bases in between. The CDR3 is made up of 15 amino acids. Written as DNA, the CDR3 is TGTGCCAGCGCCCGGCGGGCTGGATCTCTTCAGCCCCAGCATTTT. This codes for CASARRAGSLQPQHF.

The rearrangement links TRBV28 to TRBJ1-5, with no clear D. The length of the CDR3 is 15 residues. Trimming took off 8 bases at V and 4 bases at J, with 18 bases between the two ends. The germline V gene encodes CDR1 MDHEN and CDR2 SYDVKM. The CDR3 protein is CASVGGGFENQPQHF. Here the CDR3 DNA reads TGTGCCAGCGTCGGAGGAGGGTTCGAGAATCAGCCCCAGCATTTT.

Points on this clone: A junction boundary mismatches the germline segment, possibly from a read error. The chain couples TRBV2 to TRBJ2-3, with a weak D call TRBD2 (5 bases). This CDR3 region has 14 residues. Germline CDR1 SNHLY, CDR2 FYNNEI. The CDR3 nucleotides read TGTGCCAGTAGTGGTACTAGGGGCACAGATACGCAGTATTTT. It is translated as CASSGTRGTDTQYF.

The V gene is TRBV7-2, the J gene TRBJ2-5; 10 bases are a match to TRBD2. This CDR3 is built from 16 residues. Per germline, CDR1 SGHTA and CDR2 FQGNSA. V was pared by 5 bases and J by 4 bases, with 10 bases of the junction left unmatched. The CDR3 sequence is CASSIRSGGAVETQYF. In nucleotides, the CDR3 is TGTGCCAGCAGCATACGAAGCGGGGGGGCCGTAGAGACCCAGTACTTC.

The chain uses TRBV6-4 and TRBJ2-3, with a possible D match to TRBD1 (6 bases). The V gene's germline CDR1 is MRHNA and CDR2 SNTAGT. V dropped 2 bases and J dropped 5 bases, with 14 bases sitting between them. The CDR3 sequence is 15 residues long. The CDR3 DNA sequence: TGTGCCAGCAGTGACAGGGGGTCTTGGGAAGATACGCAGTATTTT. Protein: CASSDRGSWEDTQYF.

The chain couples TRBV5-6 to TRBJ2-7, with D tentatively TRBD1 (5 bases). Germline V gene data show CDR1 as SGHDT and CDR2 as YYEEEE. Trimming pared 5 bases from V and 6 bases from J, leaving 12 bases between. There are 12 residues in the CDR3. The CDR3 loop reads CASRKQVSEQYF. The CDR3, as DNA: TGTGCCAGCAGAAAACAGGTATCCGAGCAGTACTTC.

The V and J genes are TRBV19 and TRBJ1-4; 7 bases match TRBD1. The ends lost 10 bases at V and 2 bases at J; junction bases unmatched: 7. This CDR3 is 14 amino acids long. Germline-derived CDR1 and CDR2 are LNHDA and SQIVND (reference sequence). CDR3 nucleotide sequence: TGTGCCACTCATGACAGGGCGACTAATGAAAAACTGTTTTTT. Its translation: CATHDRATNEKLFF.